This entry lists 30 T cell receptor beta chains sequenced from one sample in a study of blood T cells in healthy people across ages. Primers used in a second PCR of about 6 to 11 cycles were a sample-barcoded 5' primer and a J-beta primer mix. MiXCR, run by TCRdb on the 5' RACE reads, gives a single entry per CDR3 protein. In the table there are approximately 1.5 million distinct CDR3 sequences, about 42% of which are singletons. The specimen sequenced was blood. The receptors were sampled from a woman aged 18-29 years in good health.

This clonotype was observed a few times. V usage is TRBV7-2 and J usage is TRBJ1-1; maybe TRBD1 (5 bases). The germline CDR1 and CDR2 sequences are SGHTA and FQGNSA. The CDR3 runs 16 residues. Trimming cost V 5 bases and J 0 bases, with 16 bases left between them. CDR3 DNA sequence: TGTGCCAGCAGCCAACAGGTCACCCGCATGAACACTGAAGCTTTCTTT. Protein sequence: CASSQQVTRMNTEAFF.

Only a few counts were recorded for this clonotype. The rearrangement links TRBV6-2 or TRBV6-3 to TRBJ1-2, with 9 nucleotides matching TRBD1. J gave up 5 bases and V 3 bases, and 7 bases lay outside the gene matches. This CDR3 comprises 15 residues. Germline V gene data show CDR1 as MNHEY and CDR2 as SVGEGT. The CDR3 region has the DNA TGTGCCAGCAGTTATGGTACAGGGGGCGCGTATGGCTACACCTTC. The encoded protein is CASSYGTGGAYGYTF.

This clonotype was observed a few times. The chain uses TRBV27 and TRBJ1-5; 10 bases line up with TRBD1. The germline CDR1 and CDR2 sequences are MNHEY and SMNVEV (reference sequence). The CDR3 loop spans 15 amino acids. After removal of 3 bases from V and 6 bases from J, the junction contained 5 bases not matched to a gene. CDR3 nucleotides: TGTGCCAGCAGTTTGGGGACAGGGGCTGGTCAGCCCCAGCATTTT. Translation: CASSLGTGAGQPQHF.

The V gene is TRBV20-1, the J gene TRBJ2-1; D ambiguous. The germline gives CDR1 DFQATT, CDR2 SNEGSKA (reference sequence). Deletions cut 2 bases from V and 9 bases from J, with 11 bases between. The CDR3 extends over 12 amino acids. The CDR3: CSARRKVFEQFF. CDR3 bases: TGCAGTGCTAGAAGAAAGGTATTTGAGCAGTTCTTC.

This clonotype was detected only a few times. CDR3 in DNA: TGCGCCAGCAGCCAGGTAACTCGCCCCTACAATGAGCAGTTCTTC. Its protein is CASSQVTRPYNEQFF. The chain couples TRBV4-3 to TRBJ2-1; the D is unclear. With 3 bases removed from V and 2 bases from J, the gap between germline ends came to 11 bases. Looked up from germline, CDR1 is LGHNA and CDR2 is YSLEER. The CDR3 contains 15 residues.

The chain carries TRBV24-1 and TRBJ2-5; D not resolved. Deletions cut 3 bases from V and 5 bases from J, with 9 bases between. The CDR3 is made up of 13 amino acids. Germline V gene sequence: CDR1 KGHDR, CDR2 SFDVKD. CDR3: CATSDRVGETQYF. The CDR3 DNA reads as TGTGCCACCAGTGATCGCGTCGGGGAGACCCAGTACTTC.

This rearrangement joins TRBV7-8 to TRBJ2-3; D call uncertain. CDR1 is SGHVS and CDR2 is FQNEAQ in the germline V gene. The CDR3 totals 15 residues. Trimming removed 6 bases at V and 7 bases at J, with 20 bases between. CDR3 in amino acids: CASSFIPLNRNTQYF. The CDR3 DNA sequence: TGTGCCAGCAGTTTCATCCCCCTGAATAGGAATACGCAGTATTTT.

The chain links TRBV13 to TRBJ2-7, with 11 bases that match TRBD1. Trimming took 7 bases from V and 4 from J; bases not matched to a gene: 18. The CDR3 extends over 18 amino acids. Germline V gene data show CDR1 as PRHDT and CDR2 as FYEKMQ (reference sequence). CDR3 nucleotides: TGTGCCAGCACCATCTCTGAGCGACCGGGACAGGGGGTTTACGAGCAGTACTTC. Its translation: CASTISERPGQGVYEQYF.

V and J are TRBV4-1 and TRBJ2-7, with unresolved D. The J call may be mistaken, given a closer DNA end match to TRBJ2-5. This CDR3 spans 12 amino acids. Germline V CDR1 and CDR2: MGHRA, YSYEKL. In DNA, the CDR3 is TGCGCCAGCAGCCAAGATGGGCAGACCCAGTACTTC. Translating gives CASSQDGQTQYF.

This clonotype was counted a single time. As DNA, the CDR3 is TGTGCCAGCAGCGCCCGGGACAGGGTGGTTTTAATTACGCAGTTCTTC. Protein sequence: CASSARDRVVLITQFF. The rearrangement links TRBV7-2 to TRBJ2-1; the match to TRBD1 covers 9 bases. The CDR3 runs to 16 residues. V was pared by 5 bases and J by 12 bases, with 17 bases of the junction left unmatched. Germline V gene lookup returns CDR1 SGHTA and CDR2 FQGNSA.

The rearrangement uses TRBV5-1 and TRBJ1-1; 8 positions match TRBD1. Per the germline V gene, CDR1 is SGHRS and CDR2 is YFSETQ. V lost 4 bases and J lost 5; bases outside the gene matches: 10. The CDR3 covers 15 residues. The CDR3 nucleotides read TGCGCCAGCAGCGGACGACAGGGGATCGATACTGAAGCTTTCTTT. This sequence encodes CASSGRQGIDTEAFF. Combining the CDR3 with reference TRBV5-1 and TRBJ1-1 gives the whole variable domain KAGVTQTPRYLIKTRGQQVTLSCSPISGHRSVSWYQQTPGQGLQFLFEYFSETQRNKGNFPGRFSGRQFSNSRSEMNVSTLELGDSALYLCASSGRQGIDTEAFFGQGTRLTVV.

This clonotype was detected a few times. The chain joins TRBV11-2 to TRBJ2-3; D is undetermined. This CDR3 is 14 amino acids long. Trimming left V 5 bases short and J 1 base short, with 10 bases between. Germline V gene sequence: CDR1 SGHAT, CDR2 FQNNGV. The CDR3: CASSLGMGTDTQYF. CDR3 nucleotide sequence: TGTGCCAGCAGCCTGGGCATGGGCACAGATACGCAGTATTTT.

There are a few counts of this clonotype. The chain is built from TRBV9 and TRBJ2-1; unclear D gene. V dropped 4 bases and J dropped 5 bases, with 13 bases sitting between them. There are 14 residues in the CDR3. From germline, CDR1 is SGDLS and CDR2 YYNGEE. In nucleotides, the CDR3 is TGTGCCAGCAGCTCCTCCCCCGCCAACAATGAGCAGTTCTTC. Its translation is CASSSSPANNEQFF.

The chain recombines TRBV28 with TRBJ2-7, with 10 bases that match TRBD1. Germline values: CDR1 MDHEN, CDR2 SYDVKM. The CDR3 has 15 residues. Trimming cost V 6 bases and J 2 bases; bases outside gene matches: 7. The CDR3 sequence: CASRTRDRGPYEQYF. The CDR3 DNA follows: TGTGCCAGCAGAACCCGGGACAGGGGACCCTACGAGCAGTACTTC.

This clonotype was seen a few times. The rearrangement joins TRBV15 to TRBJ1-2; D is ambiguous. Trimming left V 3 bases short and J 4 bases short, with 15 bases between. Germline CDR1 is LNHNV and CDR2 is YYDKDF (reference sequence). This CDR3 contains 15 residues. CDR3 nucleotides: TGTGCCACCAGCAGCTACCGGGCAGGCATCTATGGCTACACCTTC. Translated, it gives CATSSYRAGIYGYTF.

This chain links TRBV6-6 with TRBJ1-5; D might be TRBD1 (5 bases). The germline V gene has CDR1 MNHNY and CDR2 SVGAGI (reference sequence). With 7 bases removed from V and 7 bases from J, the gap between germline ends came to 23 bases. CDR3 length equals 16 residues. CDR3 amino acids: CASTVSDGGLGQPQHF. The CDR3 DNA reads TGTGCCAGCACCGTAAGCGACGGGGGTTTAGGGCAGCCCCAGCATTTT.

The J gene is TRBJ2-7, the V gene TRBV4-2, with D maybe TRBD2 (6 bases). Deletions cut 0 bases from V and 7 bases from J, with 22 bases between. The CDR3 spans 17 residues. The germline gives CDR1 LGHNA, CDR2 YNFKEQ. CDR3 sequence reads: CASSQDFVSGGYNEQYF. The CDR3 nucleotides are TGTGCCAGCAGCCAAGATTTCGTCAGCGGAGGGTACAATGAGCAGTACTTC.

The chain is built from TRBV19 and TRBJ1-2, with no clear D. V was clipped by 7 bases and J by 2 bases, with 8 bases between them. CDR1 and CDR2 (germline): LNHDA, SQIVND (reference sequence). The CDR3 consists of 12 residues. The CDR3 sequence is CASTALNYGYTF. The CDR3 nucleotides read TGTGCCAGTACCGCTCTCAACTATGGCTACACCTTC.

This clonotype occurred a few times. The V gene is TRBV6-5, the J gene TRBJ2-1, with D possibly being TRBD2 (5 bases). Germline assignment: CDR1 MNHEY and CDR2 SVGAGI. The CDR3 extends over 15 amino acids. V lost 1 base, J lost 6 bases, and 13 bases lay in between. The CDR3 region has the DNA TGTGCCAGCAGTTACTTTACCGGGATTCGCAATGAGCAGTTCTTC. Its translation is CASSYFTGIRNEQFF.

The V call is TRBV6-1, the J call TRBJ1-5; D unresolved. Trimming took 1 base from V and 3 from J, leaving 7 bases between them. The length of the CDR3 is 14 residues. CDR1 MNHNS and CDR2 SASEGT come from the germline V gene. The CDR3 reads CASSEGFPNQPQHF. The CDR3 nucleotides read TGTGCCAGCAGTGAAGGTTTCCCCAATCAGCCCCAGCATTTT.

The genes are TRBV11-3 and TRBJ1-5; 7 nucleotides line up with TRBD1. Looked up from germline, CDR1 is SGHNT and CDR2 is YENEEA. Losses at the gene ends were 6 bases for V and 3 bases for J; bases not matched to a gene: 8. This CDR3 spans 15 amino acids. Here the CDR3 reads CASRTGPMSNQPQHF. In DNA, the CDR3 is TGTGCCAGCAGGACAGGGCCGATGTCCAATCAGCCCCAGCATTTT.

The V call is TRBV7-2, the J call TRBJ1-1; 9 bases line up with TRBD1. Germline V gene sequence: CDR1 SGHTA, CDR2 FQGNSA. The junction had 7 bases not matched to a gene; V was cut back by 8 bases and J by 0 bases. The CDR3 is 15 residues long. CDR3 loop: CASEGTGNVNTEAFF. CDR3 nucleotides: TGTGCCAGCGAAGGGACAGGGAACGTGAACACTGAAGCTTTCTTT.

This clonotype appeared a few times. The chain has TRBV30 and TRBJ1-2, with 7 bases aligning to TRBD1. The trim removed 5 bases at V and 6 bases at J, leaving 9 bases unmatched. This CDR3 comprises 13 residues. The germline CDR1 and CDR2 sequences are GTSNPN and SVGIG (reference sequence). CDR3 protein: CAWVRGASHGYTF. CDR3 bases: TGTGCCTGGGTCAGGGGGGCGTCTCATGGCTACACCTTC.

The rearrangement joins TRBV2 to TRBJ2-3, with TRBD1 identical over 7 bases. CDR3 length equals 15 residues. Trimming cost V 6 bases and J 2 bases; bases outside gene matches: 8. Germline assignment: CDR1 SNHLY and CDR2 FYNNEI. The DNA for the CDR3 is TGTGCCAGCAGCCTTGGGACAGTTAACACAGATACGCAGTATTTT. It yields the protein CASSLGTVNTDTQYF.

Here the CDR3 DNA reads TGTGCCAGCAGTTTTGGATTGCTGGGAAGGACCTACGAGCAGTACTTC. It encodes CASSFGLLGRTYEQYF. The chain carries TRBV12-3 or TRBV12-4 and TRBJ2-7; D not resolved. The V end was cut by 3 bases, the J end by 2 bases, with 17 bases between. This CDR3 is built from 16 residues.

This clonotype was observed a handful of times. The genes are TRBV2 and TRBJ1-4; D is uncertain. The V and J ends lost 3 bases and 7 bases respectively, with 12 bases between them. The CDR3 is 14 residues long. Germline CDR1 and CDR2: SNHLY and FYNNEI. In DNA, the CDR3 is TGTGCCAGCAGTGAGAACAGCGCGTCTGAAAAACTGTTTTTT. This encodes CASSENSASEKLFF. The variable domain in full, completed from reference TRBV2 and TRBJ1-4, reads EPEVTQTPSHQVTQMGQEVILRCVPISNHLYFYWYRQILGQKVEFLVSFYNNEISEKSEIFDDQFSVERPDGSNFTLKIRSTKLEDSAMYFCASSENSASEKLFFGSGTQLSVL.

The CDR3 coding sequence is TGTGCCAGCAGTTTACTCGTTGTCAGGGCTAACACTGAAGCTTTCTTT. Translating it yields CASSLLVVRANTEAFF. This rearrangement joins TRBV27 to TRBJ1-1; D is possibly TRBD1 (5 bases). The CDR3 is 16 residues long. Deletions cut 2 bases from V and 2 bases from J, with 15 bases between. Germline values: CDR1 MNHEY, CDR2 SMNVEV (reference sequence).

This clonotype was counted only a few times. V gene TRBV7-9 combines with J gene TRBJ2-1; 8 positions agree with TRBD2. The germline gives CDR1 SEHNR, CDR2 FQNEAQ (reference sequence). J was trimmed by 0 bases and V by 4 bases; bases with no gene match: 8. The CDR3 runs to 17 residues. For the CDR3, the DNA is TGTGCCAGCAGCTCGAGGACTAGCTGGAACTCCTACAATGAGCAGTTCTTC. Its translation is CASSSRTSWNSYNEQFF.

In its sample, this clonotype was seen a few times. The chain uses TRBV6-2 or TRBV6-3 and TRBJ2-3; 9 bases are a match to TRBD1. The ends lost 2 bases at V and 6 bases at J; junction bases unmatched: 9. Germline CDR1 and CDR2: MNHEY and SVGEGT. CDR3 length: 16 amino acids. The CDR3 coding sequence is TGTGCCAGCAGTTACCGCCGGGACAGGGATTTGGATACGCAGTATTTT. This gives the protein CASSYRRDRDLDTQYF.

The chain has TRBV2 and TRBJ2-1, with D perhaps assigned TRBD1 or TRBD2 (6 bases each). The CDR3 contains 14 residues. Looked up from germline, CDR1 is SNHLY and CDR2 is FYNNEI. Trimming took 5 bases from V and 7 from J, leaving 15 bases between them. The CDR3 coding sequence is TGTGCCAGCAGTTTACAGGGAGGCGTGAATGAGCAGTTCTTC. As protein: CASSLQGGVNEQFF.